This is a list of T cell receptor beta chains from one sample in a study of technical replicates of blood from four donors. The method was immunoSEQ multiplex PCR; TCRdb's version includes in-frame clones alone and lacks a portion of them. The sample contains about 70,000 clones, around 97% of which appear only once. The sample was T cells isolated from PBMCs. The receptors originated from a human donor in good health. CDR3s include the opening cysteine and the closing phenylalanine or tryptophan. The D gene is left open where the match is weak. Clone size is not always given. Where it is, it says once, few, many or a class for expanded clones.

clone_size: .
v_call: TRBV5-1
j_call: TRBJ2-3
cdr3_length: 13
d_call: .
cdr3_aa: CASSPGIKDTQYF
cdr3_nt: TGCGCCAGCAGTCCAGGGATCAAAGATACGCAGTATTTT

clone_size: .
v_call: TRBV6-5
j_call: TRBJ1-5
cdr3_length: 16
d_call: .
cdr3_aa: CASSYSGQGGGSPQHF
cdr3_nt: TGTGCCAGCAGTTACTCGGGTCAGGGAGGGGGATCGCCCCAGCATTTT

clone_size: .
v_call: TRBV4-1
j_call: TRBJ2-2
cdr3_length: 17
d_call: TRBD2
cdr3_aa: CASSQVIGGIRTGELFF
cdr3_nt: TGCGCCAGCAGCCAAGTGATCGGGGGGATAAGGACCGGGGAGCTGTTTTTT

clone_size: .
v_call: TRBV14
j_call: TRBJ2-7
cdr3_length: 20
d_call: TRBD2
cdr3_aa: CASSHRHLTTSGRAYYEQYF
cdr3_nt: TGTGCCAGCAGCCACCGCCACCTTACGACTAGCGGGAGAGCCTACTACGAGCAGTACTTC

clone_size: .
v_call: TRBV7-8
j_call: TRBJ2-1
cdr3_length: 14
d_call: TRBD2
cdr3_aa: CASSRGLAGNEQFF
cdr3_nt: TGTGCCAGCAGCAGGGGACTAGCGGGAAATGAGCAGTTCTTC

clone_size: .
v_call: TRBV7-7
j_call: TRBJ2-3
cdr3_length: 15
d_call: .
cdr3_aa: CASSLGTHSTDTQYF
cdr3_nt: TGTGCTAGCAGCTTAGGGACACATAGCACAGATACGCAGTATTTT

clone_size: .
v_call: TRBV5-4
j_call: TRBJ1-4
cdr3_length: 13
d_call: TRBD1
cdr3_aa: CASRTTGDEKLFF
cdr3_nt: TGTGCCAGCAGAACCACAGGGGATGAAAAACTGTTTTTT

clone_size: .
v_call: TRBV5-5
j_call: TRBJ1-1
cdr3_length: 13
d_call: .
cdr3_aa: CASHNRVNTEAFF
cdr3_nt: TGTGCCAGCCACAACAGGGTAAACACTGAAGCTTTCTTT

clone_size: .
v_call: TRBV27
j_call: TRBJ2-7
cdr3_length: 13
d_call: TRBD1
cdr3_aa: CASGDRGTYEQYF
cdr3_nt: TGTGCCAGCGGCGACAGGGGGACCTACGAGCAGTACTTC

clone_size: few
v_call: TRBV5-5
j_call: TRBJ1-1
cdr3_length: 16
d_call: .
cdr3_aa: CASSFGGSATFGEAFF
cdr3_nt: TGTGCCAGCAGCTTTGGGGGCTCGGCAACTTTTGGAGAAGCTTTCTTT

clone_size: .
v_call: TRBV7-6
j_call: TRBJ2-1
cdr3_length: 17
d_call: TRBD2
cdr3_aa: CASSPNLAGLSYNEQFF
cdr3_nt: TGTGCCAGCAGCCCAAACCTAGCGGGACTTTCCTACAATGAGCAGTTCTTC

clone_size: .
v_call: TRBV2
j_call: TRBJ1-4
cdr3_length: 15
d_call: .
cdr3_aa: CASSGQGGGDEKLFF
cdr3_nt: TGTGCCAGCAGTGGGCAGGGAGGTGGAGATGAAAAACTGTTTTTT

clone_size: .
v_call: TRBV5-6
j_call: TRBJ1-5
cdr3_length: 16
d_call: TRBD1
cdr3_aa: CASSSTGRRGEQPQHF
cdr3_nt: TGTGCCAGCAGCTCGACAGGGAGGAGAGGTGAGCAGCCCCAGCATTTT

clone_size: .
v_call: TRBV7-8
j_call: TRBJ2-2
cdr3_length: 17
d_call: TRBD2
cdr3_aa: CASSLVYGGGAAGELFF
cdr3_nt: TGTGCCAGCAGCTTAGTATATGGCGGGGGGGCCGCCGGGGAGCTGTTTTTT

clone_size: .
v_call: TRBV28
j_call: TRBJ1-5
cdr3_length: 16
d_call: TRBD1
cdr3_aa: CASSYRTGGVLQPQHF
cdr3_nt: TGTGCCAGCAGCTATCGGACAGGGGGAGTCTTACAGCCCCAGCATTTT

clone_size: .
v_call: TRBV6-6
j_call: TRBJ2-1
cdr3_length: 11
d_call: .
cdr3_aa: CASSYRRKQFF
cdr3_nt: TGTGCCAGCAGTTATCGGAGAAAGCAGTTCTTC

clone_size: .
v_call: TRBV2
j_call: TRBJ1-5
cdr3_length: 14
d_call: TRBD1
cdr3_aa: CASSEGQTNQPQHF
cdr3_nt: TGTGCCAGCAGTGAGGGACAGACCAATCAGCCCCAGCATTTT

clone_size: .
v_call: TRBV10-3
j_call: TRBJ1-2
cdr3_length: 16
d_call: TRBD1
cdr3_aa: CAISESTGQGNYGYTF
cdr3_nt: TGTGCCATCAGTGAGTCGACAGGACAGGGTAACTATGGCTACACCTTC

clone_size: .
v_call: TRBV29-1
j_call: TRBJ2-7
cdr3_length: 18
d_call: TRBD2
cdr3_aa: CSVVHTSGTSLSSYEQYF
cdr3_nt: TGCAGCGTTGTCCATACTAGCGGGACATCATTAAGCTCCTACGAGCAGTACTTC

clone_size: .
v_call: TRBV4-2
j_call: TRBJ2-1
cdr3_length: 16
d_call: TRBD2
cdr3_aa: CASSQESGSPYNEQFF
cdr3_nt: TGTGCCAGCAGCCAAGAGAGCGGGAGCCCCTACAATGAGCAGTTCTTC

clone_size: .
v_call: TRBV10-1
j_call: TRBJ2-5
cdr3_length: 15
d_call: TRBD1
cdr3_aa: CASSEDKGTGETQYF
cdr3_nt: TGCGCCAGCAGTGAGGATAAGGGGACAGGGGAGACCCAGTACTTC

clone_size: .
v_call: TRBV9
j_call: TRBJ2-3
cdr3_length: 16
d_call: TRBD2
cdr3_aa: CASAKRGGRVTDTQYF
cdr3_nt: TGTGCCAGCGCTAAGCGGGGGGGCCGGGTTACAGATACGCAGTATTTT

clone_size: .
v_call: TRBV29-1
j_call: TRBJ2-7
cdr3_length: 14
d_call: TRBD1
cdr3_aa: CSVERQGASHEQYF
cdr3_nt: TGCAGCGTGGAAAGACAGGGGGCCTCTCACGAGCAGTACTTC

clone_size: once
v_call: TRBV7-9
j_call: TRBJ2-7
cdr3_length: 12
d_call: TRBD1
cdr3_aa: CASGQGIREQYF
cdr3_nt: TGTGCCAGCGGACAGGGGATACGCGAGCAGTACTTC

clone_size: .
v_call: TRBV11-3
j_call: TRBJ2-7
cdr3_length: 17
d_call: .
cdr3_aa: CASSWGMGQPHDYEQYF
cdr3_nt: TGTGCCAGCAGCTGGGGGATGGGACAACCCCACGACTACGAGCAGTACTTC

clone_size: once
v_call: TRBV4-1
j_call: TRBJ2-6
cdr3_length: 16
d_call: .
cdr3_aa: CASSPSPYSGANVLTF
cdr3_nt: TGCGCCAGCAGCCCCTCCCCTTACTCTGGGGCCAACGTCCTGACTTTC

clone_size: .
v_call: TRBV6-5
j_call: TRBJ1-1
cdr3_length: 15
d_call: .
cdr3_aa: CASSYLGEVRTEAFF
cdr3_nt: TGTGCCAGCAGTTATTTAGGGGAGGTAAGGACTGAAGCTTTCTTT

clone_size: .
v_call: TRBV27
j_call: TRBJ2-7
cdr3_length: 14
d_call: TRBD2
cdr3_aa: CASTVAGGFYEQYF
cdr3_nt: TGTGCCAGCACTGTAGCGGGAGGGTTTTACGAGCAGTACTTC

clone_size: .
v_call: TRBV5-1
j_call: TRBJ2-3
cdr3_length: 18
d_call: TRBD1
cdr3_aa: CASRRGNGDRGSTDTQYF
cdr3_nt: TGCGCCAGCAGGAGGGGGAACGGGGACAGGGGATCCACAGATACGCAGTATTTT

clone_size: .
v_call: TRBV4-2
j_call: TRBJ1-1
cdr3_length: 18
d_call: .
cdr3_aa: CASSPAEDVGVMNTEAFF
cdr3_nt: TGTGCCAGCAGCCCCGCCGAGGACGTGGGAGTTATGAACACTGAAGCTTTCTTT

clone_size: .
v_call: TRBV5-6
j_call: TRBJ2-5
cdr3_length: 17
d_call: .
cdr3_aa: CASSSGAKAPPRGTQYF
cdr3_nt: TGTGCCAGCAGTTCCGGTGCGAAGGCCCCACCGCGGGGGACCCAGTACTTC

clone_size: .
v_call: TRBV5-1
j_call: TRBJ2-1
cdr3_length: 13
d_call: .
cdr3_aa: CASSGSSYNEQFF
cdr3_nt: TGCGCCAGCAGCGGGAGCTCCTACAATGAGCAGTTCTTC

clone_size: .
v_call: TRBV4-1
j_call: TRBJ2-7
cdr3_length: 16
d_call: TRBD1
cdr3_aa: CASSQVWGQGTYEQYF
cdr3_nt: TGCGCCAGCAGCCAAGTTTGGGGACAGGGAACTTACGAGCAGTACTTC

clone_size: once
v_call: TRBV2
j_call: TRBJ1-1
cdr3_length: 15
d_call: .
cdr3_aa: CASSESGRVITEAFF
cdr3_nt: TGTGCCAGCAGTGAATCCGGCAGGGTTATTACTGAAGCTTTCTTT

clone_size: .
v_call: TRBV7-6
j_call: TRBJ2-1
cdr3_length: 15
d_call: .
cdr3_aa: CASRKGVGLMNEQFF
cdr3_nt: TGTGCCAGCAGAAAAGGGGTTGGGCTTATGAATGAGCAGTTCTTC

clone_size: .
v_call: TRBV2
j_call: TRBJ2-7
cdr3_length: 10
d_call: TRBD2
cdr3_aa: CASGGGEQYF
cdr3_nt: TGTGCCTCGGGGGGAGGGGAGCAGTACTTC

clone_size: .
v_call: TRBV27
j_call: TRBJ2-7
cdr3_length: 15
d_call: TRBD1
cdr3_aa: CASSSAGTESYEQYF
cdr3_nt: TGTGCCAGCAGTTCCGCCGGGACAGAGTCCTACGAGCAGTACTTC

clone_size: .
v_call: TRBV30
j_call: TRBJ2-3
cdr3_length: 16
d_call: .
cdr3_aa: CAWSVFRGTTTDTQYF
cdr3_nt: TGTGCCTGGAGTGTGTTTCGGGGAACTACAACAGATACGCAGTATTTT

clone_size: .
v_call: TRBV6-5
j_call: TRBJ2-7
cdr3_length: 16
d_call: TRBD2
cdr3_aa: CASSYSSLAGGYEQYF
cdr3_nt: TGTGCCAGCAGTTACTCAAGCCTAGCGGGCGGATACGAGCAGTACTTC